The rows below give T cell receptor beta chains drawn from one sample of a study of regulatory T cells. The protocol was immunoSEQ multiplex PCR, while the TCRdb copy is restricted to in-frame clones and leaves out a portion. The sample lists 32,000 or so clones; about nine tenths were seen once. Sequenced material: conventional CD4+ T cells sorted from blood. Every receptor here comes from a person aged 18 to 30 with CD3G deficiency. The CDR3 runs from the conserved cysteine through the conserved F or W. The D gene is left open where the match is weak. Clone size, where shown, is once, few, many, or a class for clones that have expanded.

j_gene	abundance	v_gene	d_gene	CDR3nt	CDR3aa
TRBJ1-1	-	TRBV10-3	TRBD1	TGTGCCACCCGGGACAGGAACACTGAAGCTTTCTTT	CATRDRNTEAFF
TRBJ1-3	-	TRBV6-1	-	TGTGCCAGCGGGACATCCGGGAGTGGAAACACCATATATTTT	CASGTSGSGNTIYF
TRBJ2-3	-	TRBV10-3	-	TGTGCCACCCAGGGAGAGACAGCCAGGGCAGATACGCAGTATTTT	CATQGETARADTQYF
TRBJ2-5	-	TRBV5-1	-	TGCGCCAGCAGCTTGGCCCCTGACAGACTCCAAGAGACCCAGTACTTC	CASSLAPDRLQETQYF
TRBJ2-1	-	TRBV6-6	-	TGTGCCAGCAAAGGGGACTACAATGAGCAGTTCTTC	CASKGDYNEQFF
TRBJ2-7	-	TRBV19	-	TGTGCCACCAGACAGACGATTCTCCTAGGCGAGCAGTACTTC	CATRQTILLGEQYF
TRBJ2-6	-	TRBV7-8	-	TGTGCCAGCAGCCCCTCCGGGGCCAACGTCCTGACTTTC	CASSPSGANVLTF
TRBJ2-6	-	TRBV28	TRBD1	TGTGCCAGCAGTTTCGCAGGGGGCACTGGGGCCAACGTCCTGACTTTC	CASSFAGGTGANVLTF
TRBJ2-2	-	TRBV11-2	TRBD1	TGTGCCAGCAACACAGGTGGCAGGGGGCGTACCGGGGAGCTGTTTTTT	CASNTGGRGRTGELFF
TRBJ1-2	-	TRBV7-9	-	TGTGCCAGCAGCTCGGAAACCTTAGGGTATGGCTACACCTTC	CASSSETLGYGYTF
TRBJ2-7	-	TRBV28	-	TGTGCCAGCAGCGAAAGTAGCGGTTACGAGCAGTACTTC	CASSESSGYEQYF
TRBJ1-5	-	TRBV25-1	TRBD1	TGTGCCAGCAAGGGAGGGGGGATTGGGACAGATCCCGAGCCCCAGCATTTT	CASKGGGIGTDPEPQHF
TRBJ2-6	-	TRBV6-1	-	TGTGCCAGCAGCGGACGGAGCGCTGGGGCCAACGTCCTGACTTTC	CASSGRSAGANVLTF
TRBJ2-3	-	TRBV28	-	TGTGCCAGCAGTGAATCTTCGAGAGGCCGGCCTTCCACAGATACGCAGTATTTT	CASSESSRGRPSTDTQYF
TRBJ2-7	-	TRBV5-6	-	TGTGCCAGCAGCTTGCCGTCCGTGCAGGGTTCCTACGAGCAGTACTTC	CASSLPSVQGSYEQYF
TRBJ2-2	-	TRBV6-1	TRBD2	TGTGCCAGCAGTGAAGCTGGGGGAGGGCCGAACGCCGGGGAGCTGTTTTTT	CASSEAGGGPNAGELFF
TRBJ2-7	-	TRBV28	TRBD2	TGTGCCAGCAGTTCCATAGCGGGGGACTCCTACGAGCAGTACTTC	CASSSIAGDSYEQYF
TRBJ2-7	once	TRBV11-2	TRBD2	TGTGCCAGCAGCTTAGCGGGAGGGGTTGCCGAGCAGTACTTC	CASSLAGGVAEQYF
TRBJ1-1	-	TRBV6-1	-	TGTGCCAGCAGGGGGTTAACAGTTAACACTGAAGCTTTCTTT	CASRGLTVNTEAFF
TRBJ1-2	-	TRBV6-6	-	TGTGCCAGCAGATTCGACAGACTGAGGGGTGGCTACACCTTC	CASRFDRLRGGYTF
TRBJ2-3	-	TRBV28	TRBD2	TGTGCCAGCAGTCCGACTAGCGGGAGATTCACAGATACGCAGTATTTT	CASSPTSGRFTDTQYF